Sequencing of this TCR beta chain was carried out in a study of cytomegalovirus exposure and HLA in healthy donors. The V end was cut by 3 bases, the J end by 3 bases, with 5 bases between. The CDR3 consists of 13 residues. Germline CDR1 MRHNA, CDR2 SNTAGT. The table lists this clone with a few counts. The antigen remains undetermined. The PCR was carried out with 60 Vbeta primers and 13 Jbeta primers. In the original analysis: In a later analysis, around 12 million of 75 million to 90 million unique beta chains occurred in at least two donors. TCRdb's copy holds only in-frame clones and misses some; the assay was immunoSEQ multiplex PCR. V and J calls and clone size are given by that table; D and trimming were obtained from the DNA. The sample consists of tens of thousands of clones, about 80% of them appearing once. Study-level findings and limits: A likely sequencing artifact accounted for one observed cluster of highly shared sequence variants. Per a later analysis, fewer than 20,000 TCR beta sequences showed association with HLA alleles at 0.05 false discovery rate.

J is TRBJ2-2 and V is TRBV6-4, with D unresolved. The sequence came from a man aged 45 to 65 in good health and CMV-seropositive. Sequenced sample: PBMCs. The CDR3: CASSEGDTGELFF. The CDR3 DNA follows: TGTGCCAGCAGTGAGGGCGACACCGGGGAGCTGTTTTTT.